This T cell receptor (beta chain) comes out of a study of PD-L1 blockade in urothelial cancer. Time point described: peripheral blood 6 weeks after treatment start. The V gene's germline CDR1 is LGHNA and CDR2 YNFKEQ. The CDR3 is 14 amino acids. V lost 4 bases and J lost 2; bases outside the gene matches: 5. TCRdb's copy holds only in-frame clones and misses some; the assay was immunoSEQ multiplex PCR. The table includes some 120,000 clones, 75% to 90% detected once. J is TRBJ2-7 and V is TRBV4-2, with TRBD1 matching over 7 bases. The sequence was collected from a man aged 60-69 years with urothelial cancer. This specimen was PBMCs, taken around atezolizumab (anti-PD-L1) treatment. CDR3 DNA: TGTGCCAGCAGCCCAGGACAGGCGGCCTACGAGCAGTACTTC. This sequence encodes CASSPGQAAYEQYF.